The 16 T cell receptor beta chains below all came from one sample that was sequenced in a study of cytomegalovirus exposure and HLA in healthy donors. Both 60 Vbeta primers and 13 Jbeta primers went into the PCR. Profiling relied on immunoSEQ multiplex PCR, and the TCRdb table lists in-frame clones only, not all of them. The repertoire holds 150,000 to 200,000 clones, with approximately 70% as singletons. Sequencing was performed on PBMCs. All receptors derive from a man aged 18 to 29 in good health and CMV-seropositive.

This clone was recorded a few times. The CDR3 protein is CASSLLGGSSYNEQFF. CDR3 nucleotide sequence: TGTGCCAGCAGCTTACTCGGGGGGAGCTCCTACAATGAGCAGTTCTTC. This chain connects TRBV7-9 to TRBJ2-1, with 7 bases lining up with TRBD2. J lost 0 bases, V lost 2 bases, and 4 bases had no gene match. The CDR3 covers 16 residues. The germline V gene encodes CDR1 SEHNR and CDR2 FQNEAQ (reference sequence).

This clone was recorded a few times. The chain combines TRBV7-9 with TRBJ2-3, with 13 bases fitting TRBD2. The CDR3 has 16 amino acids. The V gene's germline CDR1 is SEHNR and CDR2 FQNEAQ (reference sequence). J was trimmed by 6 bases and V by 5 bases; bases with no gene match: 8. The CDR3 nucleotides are TGTGCCAGCAGCGGAGGACTAGCGGGAGCTTCCGATACGCAGTATTTT. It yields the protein CASSGGLAGASDTQYF.

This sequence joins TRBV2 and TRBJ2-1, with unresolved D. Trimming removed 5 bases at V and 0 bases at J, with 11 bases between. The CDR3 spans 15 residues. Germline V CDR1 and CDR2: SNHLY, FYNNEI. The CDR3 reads CASSKTISSYNEQFF. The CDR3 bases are TGTGCCAGCAGTAAAACTATAAGCTCCTACAATGAGCAGTTCTTC. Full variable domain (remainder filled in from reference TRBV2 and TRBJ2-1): EPEVTQTPSHQVTQMGQEVILRCVPISNHLYFYWYRQILGQKVEFLVSFYNNEISEKSEIFDDQFSVERPDGSNFTLKIRSTKLEDSAMYFCASSKTISSYNEQFFGPGTRLTVL.

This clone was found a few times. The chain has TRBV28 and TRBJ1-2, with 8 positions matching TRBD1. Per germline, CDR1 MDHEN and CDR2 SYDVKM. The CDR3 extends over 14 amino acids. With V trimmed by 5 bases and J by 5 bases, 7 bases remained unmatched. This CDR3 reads CASSGLTGVYGYTF. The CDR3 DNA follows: TGTGCCAGCAGTGGCTTGACAGGGGTATATGGCTACACCTTC.

CDR3 residues: CASSSSGGNQPQHF. CDR3 DNA: TGTGCCAGCAGTTCCTCAGGGGGCAATCAGCCCCAGCATTTT. This chain joins TRBV25-1 and TRBJ1-5, with D possibly TRBD1 on 6 matching bases. Trimming left V 5 bases short and J 2 bases short, with 10 bases between. Germline V CDR1 and CDR2: MGHDK, SYGVNS. The CDR3 totals 14 residues.

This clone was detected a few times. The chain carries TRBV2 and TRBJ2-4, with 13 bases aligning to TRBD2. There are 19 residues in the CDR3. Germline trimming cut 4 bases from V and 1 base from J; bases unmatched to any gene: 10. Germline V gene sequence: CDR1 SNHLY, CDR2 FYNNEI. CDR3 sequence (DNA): TGTGCCAGCAGTGGTATGGGACTAGCGGGACTTCAGGCCAAAAACATTCAGTACTTC. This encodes CASSGMGLAGLQAKNIQYF.

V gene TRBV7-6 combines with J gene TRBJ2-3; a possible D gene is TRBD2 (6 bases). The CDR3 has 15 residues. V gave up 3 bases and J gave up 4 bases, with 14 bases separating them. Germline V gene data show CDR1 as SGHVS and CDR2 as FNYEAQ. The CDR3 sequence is CASSFLAGSSDTQYF. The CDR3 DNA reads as TGTGCCAGCAGCTTTCTCGCGGGATCTTCAGATACGCAGTATTTT. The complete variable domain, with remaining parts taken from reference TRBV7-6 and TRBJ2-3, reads GAGVSQSPRYKVTKRGQDVALRCDPISGHVSLYWYRQALGQGPEFLTYFNYEAQQDKSGLPNDRFSAERPEGSISTLTIQRTEQRDSAMYRCASSFLAGSSDTQYFGPGTRLTVL.

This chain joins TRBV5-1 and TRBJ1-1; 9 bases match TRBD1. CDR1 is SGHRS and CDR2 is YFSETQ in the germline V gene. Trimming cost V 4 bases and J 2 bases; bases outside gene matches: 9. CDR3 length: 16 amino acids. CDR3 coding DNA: TGCGCCAGCAGCCATGGACAGGGGCAAATTAACACTGAAGCTTTCTTT. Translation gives CASSHGQGQINTEAFF.

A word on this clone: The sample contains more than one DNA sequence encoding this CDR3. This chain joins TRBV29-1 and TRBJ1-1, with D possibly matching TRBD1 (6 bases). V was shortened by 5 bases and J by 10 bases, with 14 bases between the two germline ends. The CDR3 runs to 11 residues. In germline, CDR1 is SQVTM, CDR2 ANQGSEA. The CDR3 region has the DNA TGCAGCGTTCCGGTGTCAGGGGCAGCTTTCTTT. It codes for CSVPVSGAAFF.

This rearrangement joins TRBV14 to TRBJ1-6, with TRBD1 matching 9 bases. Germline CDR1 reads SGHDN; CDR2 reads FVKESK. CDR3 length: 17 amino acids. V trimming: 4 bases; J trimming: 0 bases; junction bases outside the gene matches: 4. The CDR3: CASSRGTGSSYNSPLHF. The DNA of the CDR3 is TGTGCCAGCAGCCGAGGGACAGGGAGCTCCTATAATTCACCCCTCCACTTT.

The CDR3 protein is CASSLVDRGAEAFF. CDR3 in DNA: TGTGCCAGCAGCTTGGTTGACAGGGGCGCTGAAGCTTTCTTT. The genes are TRBV5-4 and TRBJ1-1; 8 bases fit TRBD1. Trimming removed 0 bases from V and 6 bases from J; junction bases left unmatched: 4. This CDR3 has 14 residues. The germline CDR1 and CDR2 sequences are SGHNT and YYREEE (reference sequence).

The CDR3 sequence: CASSHLPGQGADQPQHF. CDR3 in DNA: TGTGCCAGCAGCCACTTACCGGGACAGGGGGCCGATCAGCCCCAGCATTTT. This rearrangement joins TRBV27 to TRBJ1-5, with 12 bases fitting TRBD1. The J segment lost 5 bases and the V segment lost 6 bases, leaving 11 bases of the junction unmatched. The CDR3 totals 17 residues. Germline V lookup: CDR1 MNHEY, CDR2 SMNVEV (reference sequence).

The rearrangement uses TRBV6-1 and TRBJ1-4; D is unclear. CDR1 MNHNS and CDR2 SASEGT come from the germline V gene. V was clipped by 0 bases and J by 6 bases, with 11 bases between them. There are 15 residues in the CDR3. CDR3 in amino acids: CASSEAPGNDEKLFF. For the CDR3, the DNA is TGTGCCAGCAGTGAAGCACCGGGGAATGATGAAAAACTGTTTTTT.

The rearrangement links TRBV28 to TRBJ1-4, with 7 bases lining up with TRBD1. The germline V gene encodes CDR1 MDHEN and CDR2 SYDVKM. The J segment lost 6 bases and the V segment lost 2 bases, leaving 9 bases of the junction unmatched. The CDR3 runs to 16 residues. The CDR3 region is CASSLHKGGADEKLFF. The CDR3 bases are TGTGCCAGCAGTTTACACAAAGGGGGCGCGGATGAAAAACTGTTTTTT.

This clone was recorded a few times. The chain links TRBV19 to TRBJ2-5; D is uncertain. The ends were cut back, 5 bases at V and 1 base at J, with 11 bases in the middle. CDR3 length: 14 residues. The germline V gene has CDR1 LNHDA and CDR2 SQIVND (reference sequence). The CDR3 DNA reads TGTGCCAGTAGTTCCCTGGGCAGCCAAGAGACCCAGTACTTC. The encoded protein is CASSSLGSQETQYF.

The CDR3 spells CAWARGANEQFF. The CDR3, as DNA: TGTGCCTGGGCTCGGGGGGCCAATGAGCAGTTCTTC. This rearrangement joins TRBV30 to TRBJ2-1; TRBD2 is a possible D gene (7 bases). V was clipped by 5 bases and J by 6 bases, with 11 bases between them. The CDR3 is 12 amino acids. CDR1 is GTSNPN, CDR2 SVGIG, per germline (reference sequence).